This TCR beta chain comes out of a study of tumor-infiltrating lymphocytes in primary liver carcinoma. Findings and caveats of the study: Tumors had a significantly higher top-250-clone fraction than blood (p = 0.039).

Extraction of RNA together with DNA used about 18-31 mg of unsorted bulk tissue. Surgical resection served as treatment for the primary liver carcinoma of these patients. Over 80% viable tumor cells were present in every tumor sample. TCR beta cDNA was reverse-transcribed from around 0.55 ug of total RNA. The reaction used a constant-region primer and ProtoScript II reverse transcriptase. Nested multiplex PCR, run for three rounds with slightly modified ARM-PCR, yielded TCR beta libraries. The first two PCR rounds used TRBV1-TRBV30 forward primers with a C-beta reverse primer, about 10 cycles each. Via MiXCR, TCRdb re-called the multiplex PCR reads, giving one row per CDR3 protein. The sample includes about 70,000 distinct CDR3 sequences, almost 70% of them seen just once. Concerning this clonotype: Its specificity is not known. Since a much larger clone is just one base distant, this may be a read error.

The CDR3 runs 16 residues. Germline V gives CDR1 ENHRY, CDR2 SYGVKD. Sequences were obtained from liver tumor tissue from sampling region 4. Subset indicated: tumor region T4, right-lateral pole. The receptor was derived from a man between 40 and 49 years old with primary liver carcinoma and hepatitis B virus infection. The chain recombines TRBV10-3 with TRBJ1-3; possible D gene TRBD1, 5 bases. The CDR3 spells CAISPAGHNSGNTVYF. The CDR3 DNA sequence: TGTGCCATCAGTCCGGCCGGACACAACTCTGGAAACACCGTATATTTT.